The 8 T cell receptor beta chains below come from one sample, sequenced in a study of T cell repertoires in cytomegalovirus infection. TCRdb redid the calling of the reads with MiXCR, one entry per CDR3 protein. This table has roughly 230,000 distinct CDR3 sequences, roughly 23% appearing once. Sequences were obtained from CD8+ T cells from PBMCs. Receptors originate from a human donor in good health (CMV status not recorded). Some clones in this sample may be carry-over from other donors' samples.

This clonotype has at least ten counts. The DNA of the CDR3 is TGCGCCAGCAGCTACCTCTACGCGGGGGGCACCTACGAGCAGTACTTC. Protein sequence: CASSYLYAGGTYEQYF. V is TRBV4-1 and J is TRBJ2-7, with 8 bases identical to TRBD2. The CDR3 has 16 amino acids. The germline gives CDR1 MGHRA, CDR2 YSYEKL. Germline trimming cut 5 bases from V and 2 bases from J; bases unmatched to any gene: 11.

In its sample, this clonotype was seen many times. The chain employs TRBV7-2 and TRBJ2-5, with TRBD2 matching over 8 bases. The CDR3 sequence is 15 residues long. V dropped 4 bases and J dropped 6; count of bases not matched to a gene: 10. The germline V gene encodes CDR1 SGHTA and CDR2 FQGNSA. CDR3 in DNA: TGTGCCAGCAGCTCCCTTGCGGGGGGTGCAAAGACCCAGTACTTC. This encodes CASSSLAGGAKTQYF.

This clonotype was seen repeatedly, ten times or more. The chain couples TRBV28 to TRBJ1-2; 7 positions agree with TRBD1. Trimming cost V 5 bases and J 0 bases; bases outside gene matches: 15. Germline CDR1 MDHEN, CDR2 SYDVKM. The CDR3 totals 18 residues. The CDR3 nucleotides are TGTGCCAGCAGTCTAAGGGTCTTTAGGGGGCTACCTAACTATGGCTACACCTTC. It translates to CASSLRVFRGLPNYGYTF.

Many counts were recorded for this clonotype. The CDR3 DNA is TGCAGTGCTAGGCCGGGTCCCCTATATAGCAATCAGCCCCAGCATTTT. As protein: CSARPGPLYSNQPQHF. The chain joins TRBV20-1 to TRBJ1-5; D not resolved. The CDR3 contains 16 residues. The V gene lost 3 bases and the J gene lost 0 bases, with 15 bases spanning the gap. Germline assignment: CDR1 DFQATT and CDR2 SNEGSKA (reference sequence).

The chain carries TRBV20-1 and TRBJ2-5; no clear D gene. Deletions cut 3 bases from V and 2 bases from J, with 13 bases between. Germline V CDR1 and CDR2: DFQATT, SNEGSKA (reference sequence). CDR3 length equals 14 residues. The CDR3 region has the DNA TGCAGTGCTAGCTCGGCCGTCTTGCAAGAGACCCAGTACTTC. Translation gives CSASSAVLQETQYF.

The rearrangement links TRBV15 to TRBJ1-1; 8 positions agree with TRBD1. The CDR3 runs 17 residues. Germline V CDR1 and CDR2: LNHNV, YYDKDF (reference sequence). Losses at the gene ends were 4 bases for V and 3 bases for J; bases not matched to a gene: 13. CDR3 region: CATSIRDRLISDTEAFF. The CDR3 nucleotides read TGTGCCACCAGCATCCGGGACAGGTTAATATCGGACACTGAAGCTTTCTTT.

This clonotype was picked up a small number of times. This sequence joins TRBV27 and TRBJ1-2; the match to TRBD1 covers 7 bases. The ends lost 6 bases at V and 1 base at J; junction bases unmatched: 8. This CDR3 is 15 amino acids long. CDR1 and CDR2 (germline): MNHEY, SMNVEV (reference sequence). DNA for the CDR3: TGTGCCAGCAGGGGACGGGACAGCTTTAACTATGGCTACACCTTC. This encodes CASRGRDSFNYGYTF.

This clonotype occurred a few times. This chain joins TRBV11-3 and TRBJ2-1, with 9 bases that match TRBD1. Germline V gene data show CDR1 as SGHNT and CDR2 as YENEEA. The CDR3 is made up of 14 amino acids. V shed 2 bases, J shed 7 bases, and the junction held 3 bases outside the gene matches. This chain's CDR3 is CASSLRQGGNEQFF. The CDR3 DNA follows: TGTGCCAGCAGCTTACGACAGGGGGGAAATGAGCAGTTCTTC.